These T cell receptor beta chains were read from a single sample in a study of Tregs in tolerant kidney transplant recipients. Assay: immunoSEQ multiplex PCR; the TCRdb copy retains only in-frame clones and omits some. The sample has tens of thousands of clones, 80% to 90% seen once. This specimen consisted of Tregs from blood, obtained before the transplant. The source is a human donor who received a combined kidney and bone marrow transplant. Both conserved end residues are trimmed from each CDR3. A row's size may be missing; if present it is once, few, many or a size class.

few	TRBV18	TRBJ1-3	ASSPSWNSGNTIY
NA	TRBV29-1	TRBJ2-3	SVARTSTRTDTQY
NA	TRBV5-1	TRBJ2-3	ASSLGASGSSTDTQY
NA	TRBV27	TRBJ2-7	ASSLTSGRRKSDEQY
NA	TRBV28	TRBJ2-5	ASSAVGVTETQY
few	TRBV5-1	TRBJ2-1	ASSLLGLAGANEQF
NA	TRBV6-1	TRBJ2-3	ASRGPSTDTQY
NA	TRBV5-4	TRBJ2-2	ASSLDPSGELF
NA	TRBV6-5	TRBJ2-3	ATRRGDTQY
NA	TRBV6-1	TRBJ2-7	ASSEIFGYEQY
NA	TRBV7-9	TRBJ2-5	ASSLGALYQETQY
NA	TRBV7-9	TRBJ1-1	ASSPPGQQNTEAF
NA	TRBV29-1	TRBJ2-3	SVYSTSTSRITDTQY
NA	TRBV2	TRBJ2-7	ASSATGSRIGEQY
NA	TRBV6-6	TRBJ2-1	ASLIRVGGHEQF
NA	TRBV20-1	TRBJ2-7	SARVTYEQY
NA	TRBV18	TRBJ1-2	ASSRQGGYT
NA	TRBV7-2	TRBJ2-7	ASGWTGFGYEQY
NA	TRBV6-1	TRBJ2-7	AVRSGGKPYEQY
once	TRBV10-1	TRBJ2-1	ASPDRANYSYNEQF
once	TRBV25-1	TRBJ2-7	ASSEYGVTGGHEQY
NA	TRBV5-1	TRBJ2-1	ASSSRGTENEQF
NA	TRBV5-1	TRBJ1-1	ASSLVVGNTEAF
NA	TRBV10-2	NA	ASSRGAGVSYEQY
NA	TRBV6-5	TRBJ1-6	ASSYYGTGNSPLH
NA	TRBV6-5	TRBJ1-6	ASSKTGTNNSPLH
NA	TRBV4-3	TRBJ1-2	ASSQGAYYGYT
NA	TRBV25-1	TRBJ2-5	ASSVEGEQY